These 12 T cell receptor beta chains were sequenced from one sample in a study of a mutant IDH1 vaccine in newly diagnosed glioma. The antigens for these receptors are not known. Using immunoSEQ multiplex PCR, the repertoire was profiled, and TCRdb retains in-frame clones only, with some absent. The sample shows approximately 24,000 clones, 60% to 80% of them seen only once. Time point noted: week 11, during vaccination. Topical imiquimod accompanied each vaccine dose, which consisted of 300 ug of mutant IDH1 20-mer peptide. The sample here was PBMCs, taken from a glioma patient whose treatment included an IDH1 peptide vaccine. The receptors were sampled from a woman in her late teens or twenties with glioma.

The chain carries TRBV10-3 and TRBJ2-5, with 7 positions matching TRBD1. Germline V lookup: CDR1 ENHRY, CDR2 SYGVKD. V lost 7 bases, J lost 2 bases, and 4 bases stayed unmatched. The CDR3 has 13 residues. The CDR3: CAIKGTAQETQYF. In DNA form, the CDR3 reads TGTGCCATCAAGGGGACAGCTCAAGAGACCCAGTACTTC.

The chain joins TRBV7-9 to TRBJ2-7; 10 nucleotides agree with TRBD1. The CDR3 loop spans 15 amino acids. V lost 5 bases, J lost 6 bases, and 10 bases stayed unmatched. Germline assignment: CDR1 SEHNR and CDR2 FQNEAQ (reference sequence). CDR3 protein: CASSPRDRGASEQYF. The CDR3 coding sequence is TGTGCCAGCAGCCCCCGGGACAGGGGTGCAAGCGAGCAGTACTTC.

The chain joins TRBV4-3 to TRBJ1-2; D is unclear. The CDR3 runs to 13 residues. The germline gives CDR1 LGHNA, CDR2 YSLEER. Between the trimmed V and J ends, which lost 1 base and 8 bases, there was a span of 11 bases. CDR3 loop: CASSQGPIEGYTF. The CDR3 DNA reads TGCGCCAGCAGCCAAGGACCAATAGAGGGCTACACCTTC.

The chain couples TRBV11-2 to TRBJ2-1; no firm D call. Trimming left V 6 bases short and J 7 bases short, with 10 bases between. Germline CDR1 and CDR2: SGHAT and FQNNGV. This CDR3 spans 12 amino acids. The CDR3 is CASSQGGNEQFF. Here the CDR3 DNA reads TGTGCCAGCAGTCAAGGTGGGAATGAGCAGTTCTTC.

The V gene is TRBV4-1, the J gene TRBJ2-7, with D possibly matching TRBD2 (7 bases). V lost 0 bases to trimming and J lost 2 bases, with 11 bases between them. Germline V gives CDR1 MGHRA, CDR2 YSYEKL. The CDR3 loop spans 15 amino acids. The CDR3 DNA reads as TGCGCCAGCAGCCAAGATACGGGGGGCCCCTACGAGCAGTACTTC. The encoded protein is CASSQDTGGPYEQYF.

This clone has only a few counts. The chain joins TRBV19 to TRBJ2-3; D ambiguous. V was pared by 2 bases and J by 6 bases, with 12 bases between. Germline lookup yields CDR1 LNHDA and CDR2 SQIVND (reference sequence). The CDR3 runs 14 residues. The CDR3 reads CASSIRWRVDTQYF. The CDR3 coding sequence is TGTGCCAGTAGTATACGGTGGCGCGTGGATACGCAGTATTTT. The full variable domain, its missing parts supplied by reference TRBV19 and TRBJ2-3, is DGGITQSPKYLFRKEGQNVTLSCEQNLNHDAMYWYRQDPGQGLRLIYYSQIVNDFQKGDIAEGYSVSREKKESFPLTVTSAQKNPTAFYLCASSIRWRVDTQYFGPGTRLTVL.

By frequency in the sample, this clone is medium-sized. The rearrangement uses TRBV2 and TRBJ1-4, with D unclear. The CDR3 is made up of 15 amino acids. Trimming pared 8 bases from V and 0 bases from J, leaving 13 bases between. CDR1 is SNHLY and CDR2 is FYNNEI in the germline V gene. The chain's CDR3 is CASVPDTSTNEKLFF. For the CDR3, the DNA is TGTGCCAGCGTCCCTGACACCTCAACTAATGAAAAACTGTTTTTT.

The chain links TRBV29-1 to TRBJ1-1; D is undetermined. CDR1 is SQVTM, CDR2 ANQGSEA, per germline. V lost 7 bases to trimming and J lost 4 bases, with 7 bases between them. This CDR3 comprises 10 residues. CDR3 DNA sequence: TGCAGCGCCTTGGGCACTGAAGCTTTCTTT. This codes for CSALGTEAFF.

The gene calls are TRBV6-1 and TRBJ2-1; D remains unclear. Germline lookup yields CDR1 MNHNS and CDR2 SASEGT. The CDR3 length is 16 residues. The V and J ends lost 3 bases and 4 bases respectively, with 16 bases between them. CDR3 nucleotide sequence: TGTGCCAGCAGTGACACGAACCGGGCCCTTTACAATGAGCAGTTCTTC. Amino acids: CASSDTNRALYNEQFF.

V usage is TRBV7-8 and J usage is TRBJ1-6; D is possibly TRBD1 (5 bases). V lost 4 bases and J 6 bases, leaving 16 bases between the germline ends. CDR3 size: 16 residues. Looked up from germline, CDR1 is SGHVS and CDR2 is FQNEAQ. The CDR3 DNA sequence: TGTGCCAGCAGCTACGGGACCTCCGCACTTAATTCACCCCTCCACTTT. Protein: CASSYGTSALNSPLHF. Complete variable domain (other parts from reference TRBV7-8 and TRBJ1-6): GAGVSQSPRYKVAKRGQDVALRCDPISGHVSLFWYQQALGQGPEFLTYFQNEAQLDKSGLPSDRFFAERPEGSVSTLKIQRTQQEDSAVYLCASSYGTSALNSPLHFGNGTRLTVT.

V usage is TRBV7-2 and J usage is TRBJ2-1, with TRBD1 identical over 7 bases. This CDR3 has 16 amino acids. Looked up from germline, CDR1 is SGHTA and CDR2 is FQGNSA. V was pared by 4 bases and J by 4 bases, with 10 bases of the junction left unmatched. The DNA for the CDR3 is TGTGCCAGCAGCTCGAGGAACGGACAGGTTTACAATGAGCAGTTCTTC. Translated, it gives CASSSRNGQVYNEQFF.

The chain employs TRBV5-5 and TRBJ2-2; a weak D match, TRBD2 (5 bases). Trimming left V 0 bases short and J 4 bases short, with 13 bases between. The germline V gene encodes CDR1 SGHKS and CDR2 YYEKEE (reference sequence). The CDR3 length is 16 residues. The CDR3 DNA sequence: TGTGCCAGCAGCTTGGGAGCCAGCGGCGGCACCGGGGAGCTGTTTTTT. Its protein product is CASSLGASGGTGELFF.